This TCR beta chain was found in a study of shared clonotypes between healthy human individuals. Overall study: Every donor yielded three CD4 naive, three CD4 memory, two CD8 naive and one CD8 memory plate.

Germline V gene lookup returns CDR1 LNHDA and CDR2 SQIVND (reference sequence). The CDR3 consists of 14 residues. With V trimmed by 6 bases and J by 2 bases, 6 bases remained unmatched. This clone was recorded at least ten times. Other DNA sequences of this sample code for an identical CDR3. The authors ran the assay at deep level. For each subset, genomic DNA was distributed in equal portions over several immunoSEQ plates. Profiled with immunoSEQ multiplex PCR; TCRdb holds only in-frame clones, not every one. The sample lists 600,000 to 800,000 clones, roughly two thirds occurring once. Sequencing used memory CD4+ T cells sorted from blood. Subset: CD45RA-negative fraction. This receptor was obtained from a woman aged 25 to 45 in good health. The chain uses TRBV19 and TRBJ1-2, with 7 nucleotides matching TRBD1. This chain's CDR3 is CASSPTGQNYGYTF. DNA for the CDR3: TGTGCCAGTAGCCCAACGGGACAGAACTATGGCTACACCTTC. The variable domain in full, with the rest retrieved from reference TRBV19 and TRBJ1-2, is DGGITQSPKYLFRKEGQNVTLSCEQNLNHDAMYWYRQDPGQGLRLIYYSQIVNDFQKGDIAEGYSVSREKKESFPLTVTSAQKNPTAFYLCASSPTGQNYGYTFGSGTRLTVV.